Listed below are T cell receptor beta chains from one sample, sequenced in a study of T cell responses to AZD1222 COVID-19 vaccine. Using immunoSEQ multiplex PCR, the repertoire was profiled, and TCRdb retains in-frame clones only, with some absent. The sample contains tens of thousands of clones, around 85% of which appear only once. Sequenced material: peripheral blood, taken on day 0 of AZD1222 vaccination. These TCRs come from an adult in good health. CDR3s include the opening cysteine and the closing phenylalanine or tryptophan. The order of the fields is V gene, clone size, D gene, J gene, CDR3 DNA, CDR3 protein. A D gene is named only where the DNA matches it firmly. Clone size is shown for a subset of rows, as once, few, many or a class of expanded clone.

v_gene: TRBV28
abundance: NA
d_gene: TRBD1
j_gene: TRBJ1-1
CDR3nt: TGTGCCAGCAGCCCCCCCGGACAGGGCCAGAACACTGAAGCTTTCTTT
CDR3aa: CASSPPGQGQNTEAFF

v_gene: TRBV6-5
abundance: once
d_gene: NA
j_gene: TRBJ1-2
CDR3nt: TGTGCCAGCAGTTACCGGTCTTTGGGTGTAAATTATGGCTACACCTTC
CDR3aa: CASSYRSLGVNYGYTF

v_gene: TRBV28
abundance: NA
d_gene: NA
j_gene: TRBJ1-5
CDR3nt: TGTGCCAGCAGTTTCTCGACAGGCAATCAGCCCCAGCATTTT
CDR3aa: CASSFSTGNQPQHF

v_gene: TRBV28
abundance: NA
d_gene: NA
j_gene: TRBJ2-7
CDR3nt: TGTGCCAGCAGTCCCCCCGACAATTACGAGCAGTACTTC
CDR3aa: CASSPPDNYEQYF

v_gene: TRBV7-8
abundance: NA
d_gene: NA
j_gene: TRBJ2-7
CDR3nt: TGTGCCAGCAGCGAACTCCGGGGCCTTTTGGACGAGCAGTACTTC
CDR3aa: CASSELRGLLDEQYF

v_gene: TRBV20-1
abundance: NA
d_gene: NA
j_gene: TRBJ1-2
CDR3nt: TGCAGTGCCCGGGACATTGCTGGCTACACCTTC
CDR3aa: CSARDIAGYTF

v_gene: TRBV7-7
abundance: few
d_gene: TRBD1
j_gene: TRBJ2-5
CDR3nt: TGTGCTAGCAGCTCGACAGGGCTGCAAGAGACCCAGTACTTC
CDR3aa: CASSSTGLQETQYF

v_gene: TRBV10-3
abundance: NA
d_gene: TRBD1
j_gene: TRBJ2-7
CDR3nt: TGTGCCATCAGGACCGGGACAGAGAGCTACGAGCAGTACTTC
CDR3aa: CAIRTGTESYEQYF

v_gene: TRBV5-5
abundance: few
d_gene: TRBD2
j_gene: TRBJ2-3
CDR3nt: TGTGCCAGCAGCCGGACTAGCGGGGGCCACACAGATACGCAGTATTTT
CDR3aa: CASSRTSGGHTDTQYF

v_gene: TRBV30
abundance: NA
d_gene: TRBD1
j_gene: TRBJ1-4
CDR3nt: TGTGCCTGGGCCTTTGACGTTCAGGGGGGAGAAAAACTGTTTTTT
CDR3aa: CAWAFDVQGGEKLFF

v_gene: TRBV28
abundance: NA
d_gene: NA
j_gene: TRBJ1-6
CDR3nt: TGTGCCAGCAGTCTACCCCAGGGGCATTCACCCCTCCACTTT
CDR3aa: CASSLPQGHSPLHF

v_gene: TRBV11-2
abundance: NA
d_gene: NA
j_gene: TRBJ1-4
CDR3nt: TGTGCCAGCACCCGAGGGGAGAATGAAAAACTGTTTTTT
CDR3aa: CASTRGENEKLFF

v_gene: TRBV5-1
abundance: few
d_gene: NA
j_gene: TRBJ1-2
CDR3nt: TGCGCCAGCAGCGAGGCCGGGACGGAGAGGGGAATTGGCTATGGCTACACCTTC
CDR3aa: CASSEAGTERGIGYGYTF

v_gene: TRBV5-1
abundance: NA
d_gene: NA
j_gene: TRBJ2-6
CDR3nt: TGCGCCAGCAGCTTAGAAGGGGCCAGCTCTGGGGCCAACGTCCTGACTTTC
CDR3aa: CASSLEGASSGANVLTF

v_gene: TRBV19
abundance: NA
d_gene: NA
j_gene: TRBJ2-3
CDR3nt: TGTGCCAGTAGTCCGCGAGGGACTGCTAGCACAGATACGCAGTATTTT
CDR3aa: CASSPRGTASTDTQYF

v_gene: TRBV5-1
abundance: NA
d_gene: TRBD1
j_gene: TRBJ2-1
CDR3nt: TGCGCCAGCAGCTTGGCCAGGGGGCCTGGCTATGAGCAGTTCTTC
CDR3aa: CASSLARGPGYEQFF

v_gene: TRBV6-4
abundance: few
d_gene: NA
j_gene: TRBJ1-1
CDR3nt: TGTGCCAGCAGTGTCCCTGGGTCCACTGAAGCTTTCTTT
CDR3aa: CASSVPGSTEAFF

v_gene: TRBV5-1
abundance: once
d_gene: NA
j_gene: TRBJ1-3
CDR3nt: TGCGCCAGCAGCTTGGATGGGAGGGTCTCTGGAAACACCATATATTTT
CDR3aa: CASSLDGRVSGNTIYF

v_gene: TRBV5-5
abundance: once
d_gene: TRBD1
j_gene: TRBJ1-1
CDR3nt: TGTGCCAGCAGCTTGGGGACAGGGACTGAAGCTTTCTTT
CDR3aa: CASSLGTGTEAFF

v_gene: TRBV2
abundance: NA
d_gene: NA
j_gene: TRBJ1-1
CDR3nt: TGTGCCAGCTTTATTAGGGCTCGAGCTTTCTTT
CDR3aa: CASFIRARAFF

v_gene: TRBV5-1
abundance: NA
d_gene: TRBD1
j_gene: TRBJ1-2
CDR3nt: TGCGCCAGCAGCTTGCAGGACAGGGGGCCAAGGGGCTACACCTTC
CDR3aa: CASSLQDRGPRGYTF

v_gene: TRBV7-2
abundance: NA
d_gene: TRBD1
j_gene: TRBJ2-7
CDR3nt: TGTGCCAGCAGCGTGACAGGGGGCCCCTACGAGCAGTACTTC
CDR3aa: CASSVTGGPYEQYF

v_gene: TRBV5-1
abundance: once
d_gene: TRBD1
j_gene: TRBJ1-2
CDR3nt: TGCGCCAGCAGCTTGGGAACAGGGGGCCACTATGGCTACACCTTC
CDR3aa: CASSLGTGGHYGYTF

v_gene: TRBV27
abundance: NA
d_gene: TRBD1
j_gene: TRBJ1-1
CDR3nt: TGTGCCAGCAGGAGACAGGGGCTGAACACTGAAGCTTTCTTT
CDR3aa: CASRRQGLNTEAFF

v_gene: TRBV12-3/TRBV12-4
abundance: NA
d_gene: NA
j_gene: TRBJ2-3
CDR3nt: TGTGCCAGTACGCTGGGCAGCACAGATACGCAGTATTTT
CDR3aa: CASTLGSTDTQYF

v_gene: TRBV5-1
abundance: NA
d_gene: NA
j_gene: TRBJ1-5
CDR3nt: TGCGCCAGCAGCTTAAACAGATCTAGCAATCAGCCCCAGCATTTT
CDR3aa: CASSLNRSSNQPQHF

v_gene: TRBV28
abundance: NA
d_gene: NA
j_gene: TRBJ2-2
CDR3nt: TGTGCCAGCAGTCCCTCCGACACTGCCAACACCGGGGAGCTGTTTTTT
CDR3aa: CASSPSDTANTGELFF

v_gene: TRBV2
abundance: NA
d_gene: NA
j_gene: TRBJ2-7
CDR3nt: TGTGCCAGCAGCCCAGGACGTCCCATTCGCCACGAGCAGTACTTC
CDR3aa: CASSPGRPIRHEQYF

v_gene: TRBV2
abundance: NA
d_gene: TRBD1
j_gene: TRBJ2-2
CDR3nt: TGTGCCAGCAGCCCGGACAGGACGAACACCGGGGAGCTGTTTTTT
CDR3aa: CASSPDRTNTGELFF

v_gene: TRBV28
abundance: few
d_gene: NA
j_gene: TRBJ1-5
CDR3nt: TGTGCCAGCAGTTTACAGGGTAGCGGGAGTCAGCCCCAGCATTTT
CDR3aa: CASSLQGSGSQPQHF

v_gene: TRBV19
abundance: once
d_gene: TRBD1
j_gene: TRBJ1-1
CDR3nt: TGTGCCAGTAGAAGGGACAGGGAGGGGACTGAAGCTTTCTTT
CDR3aa: CASRRDREGTEAFF

v_gene: TRBV27
abundance: NA
d_gene: TRBD1
j_gene: TRBJ2-7
CDR3nt: TGTGCCAGCAGACGGGACAGGGGGGGCTACGAGCAGTACTTC
CDR3aa: CASRRDRGGYEQYF

v_gene: TRBV7-9
abundance: once
d_gene: NA
j_gene: TRBJ1-2
CDR3nt: TGTGCCAGCAGCTTAGGGGGTACGTACGATGGCTACACCTTC
CDR3aa: CASSLGGTYDGYTF

v_gene: TRBV3-1/TRBV3-2
abundance: NA
d_gene: NA
j_gene: TRBJ1-1
CDR3nt: TGTGCCAGCAGCCAAGGGGGGAGGCTCAGCACTGAAGCTTTCTTT
CDR3aa: CASSQGGRLSTEAFF

v_gene: TRBV6-2/TRBV6-3
abundance: NA
d_gene: NA
j_gene: TRBJ2-7
CDR3nt: TGTGCCAGCAGTTCGCGGGACATGACCCTGTACGAGCAGTACTTC
CDR3aa: CASSSRDMTLYEQYF

v_gene: TRBV9
abundance: NA
d_gene: TRBD1
j_gene: TRBJ1-2
CDR3nt: TGTGCCAGCAGCCTGGGGTGGGGACAGGGTCGGGATGGCTACACCTTC
CDR3aa: CASSLGWGQGRDGYTF

v_gene: TRBV6-5
abundance: NA
d_gene: NA
j_gene: TRBJ1-4
CDR3nt: TGTGCCAGCAGGGAGACGATGTGGACTAATGAAAAACTGTTTTTT
CDR3aa: CASRETMWTNEKLFF

v_gene: TRBV6-5
abundance: NA
d_gene: NA
j_gene: TRBJ1-1
CDR3nt: TGTGCCAGCAGACTAGCCTGGAACACTGAAGCTTTCTTT
CDR3aa: CASRLAWNTEAFF

v_gene: TRBV7-2
abundance: once
d_gene: NA
j_gene: TRBJ2-7
CDR3nt: TGTGCCAGCAGCTTAGTTTTTTCGTACGAGCAGTACTTC
CDR3aa: CASSLVFSYEQYF

v_gene: TRBV10-3
abundance: NA
d_gene: TRBD1
j_gene: TRBJ2-5
CDR3nt: TGTGCCATCAGTGAGTCGAGGGACAGGGTCGGGCAAGAGACCCAGTACTTC
CDR3aa: CAISESRDRVGQETQYF

v_gene: TRBV2
abundance: NA
d_gene: TRBD2
j_gene: TRBJ2-7
CDR3nt: TGTGCCAGCAGTACCCAACTAGCGGGGGGGAGTGAGCAGTACTTC
CDR3aa: CASSTQLAGGSEQYF